This TCR beta chain was obtained from a study of response to subunit inactivated influenza vaccine. This CDR3 has 15 residues. V lost 3 bases and J lost 0, with 9 bases in between. Germline V gene data show CDR1 as KGHSH and CDR2 as LQKENI. TCRdb re-called the RT-PCR reads through MiXCR, storing one row per CDR3 protein. The sample consists of some 570,000 distinct CDR3 sequences, approximately 10% of them appearing once. This sample also belongs to another study, concerning T cells expressing NK-cell markers. That paper adds: As the method of synthesis, 5'RACE template switching with UMIs yielded TCR beta cDNA. HCMV serostatus: seven of eight sequenced donors positive, one negative. In about 6 donors, dominant CD3+CD56+NKG2C+ clones formed roughly 1.0-7.5% of CD8+ cells. Also leading the CD3+CD56-NKG2C+ fraction in several donors were these clonotypes.

The receptor's source is a man over 45 who received an inactivated influenza vaccine. The chain is built from TRBV18 and TRBJ1-5; D is uncertain. The sequencing used PBMCs from blood, collected on the day of vaccination. CDR3 sequence (DNA): TGTGCCAGCTCACCGAGGCAGATTAGCAATCAGCCCCAGCATTTT. It specifies CASSPRQISNQPQHF.